This TCR beta chain was recovered during a study of early T cells in non-severe SARS-CoV-2 infection. Study in general: Chains were not paired, and sequencing was done on bulk RNA from unsorted whole blood.

J gave up 2 bases and V 3 bases, and 6 bases lay outside the gene matches. The CDR3 has 15 residues. This clonotype was detected ten times or more. Its cognate antigen is unknown. In the library, individual cDNA molecules carried attached unique molecular identifiers. From the 5' RACE reads, TCRdb called clonotypes with MiXCR, one entry per CDR3 protein. The profile shows tens of thousands of distinct CDR3 sequences, about 9.9% of them singletons. Study-level findings and limits: VDJdb-based annotation leaned toward anti-spike CD8 responses and missed private and CD4 specificities.

This receptor was identified in an adult who was a healthcare worker with PCR-confirmed SARS-CoV-2 infection or an uninfected control (not recorded which). The chain uses TRBV23-1 and TRBJ2-5; TRBD1 aligns across 7 bases. TRBV23-1 is known as an ORF, though its function is uncertain. The sample was whole blood. The CDR3 sequence: CASSQSTGPQETQYF. The CDR3 DNA sequence: TGCGCCAGCAGTCAGTCGACAGGGCCACAAGAGACCCAGTACTTC.